The sequence of this TCR beta chain was determined in a study of brain metastases from non-small cell lung cancer. Findings and limits, study-wide: T-cell infiltration was lower in brain metastases than primaries (P < 0.001). Paired brain metastases and primary tumors largely shared TCR repertoires. Expanded T-cell clones appeared in approximately 60% of brain metastases over primaries.

Worth noting for this clone: Its antigen is not known.

The CDR3 length is 15 residues. Here immunoSEQ multiplex PCR was the method, and the copy in TCRdb shows in-frame clones only, minus some. The sample lists roughly 4,000 clones, 86% occurring once. Input material: primary lung tumor tissue. This chain uses TRBV21-1 with TRBJ1-6. TRBV21-1 is an annotated pseudogene. This clonotype was sampled from a donor at least 40 years old with non-small cell lung cancer. CDR3 nucleotide sequence: TGTGCCGGAAGCAGGGTCAGCTCCTATAATTCACCCCTCCACTTT. This encodes CAGSRVSSYNSPLHF.